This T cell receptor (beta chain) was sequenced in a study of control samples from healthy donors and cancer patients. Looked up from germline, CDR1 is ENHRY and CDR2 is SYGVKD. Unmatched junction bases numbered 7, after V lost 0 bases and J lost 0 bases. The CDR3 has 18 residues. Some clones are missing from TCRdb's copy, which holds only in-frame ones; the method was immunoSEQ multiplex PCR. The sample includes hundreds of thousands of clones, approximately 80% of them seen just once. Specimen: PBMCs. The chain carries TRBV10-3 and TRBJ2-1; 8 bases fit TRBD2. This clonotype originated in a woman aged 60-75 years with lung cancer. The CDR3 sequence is CAISESERGPVSYNEQFF. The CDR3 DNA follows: TGTGCCATCAGTGAGTCTGAGCGGGGGCCTGTCTCCTACAATGAGCAGTTCTTC.